The 28 T cell receptor beta chains in this list originate from one sample, sequenced in a study of T cells in Graves' hyperthyroidism and ophthalmopathy. Using RNA transcripts as the source, TCR beta CDR3 regions were amplified. TCR CDR3 regions were first amplified by RT-PCR with HTBI primers. TCRdb redid the calling of the multiplex PCR reads with MiXCR, one entry per CDR3 protein. The table includes more than 550,000 distinct CDR3 sequences, 15% to 20% detected once. The sample consisted of blood. Every receptor here comes from a woman aged 45-65 years with Graves' hyperthyroidism that later progressed to Graves' ophthalmopathy.

Only a few counts were recorded for this clonotype. The chain links TRBV7-9 to TRBJ1-1; no clear D gene. Germline V gene lookup returns CDR1 SEHNR and CDR2 FQNEAQ (reference sequence). The CDR3 has 12 amino acids. V was shortened by 6 bases and J by 2 bases, with 7 bases between the two germline ends. The CDR3 coding sequence is TGTGCCAGCAGACCGGACAACACTGAAGCTTTCTTT. Protein product: CASRPDNTEAFF.

Concerning this clonotype: With a much larger clone just one base away, this may be a read error. J is TRBJ1-6 and V is TRBV20-1, with D possibly TRBD1 on 5 matching bases. V was shortened by 2 bases and J by 9 bases, with 14 bases between the two germline ends. This CDR3 is 14 amino acids long. CDR1 DFQATT and CDR2 SNEGSKA come from the germline V gene (reference sequence). The CDR3 is CSARSGRVTSPLHF. The CDR3 nucleotides are TGCAGTGCTAGATCGGGCAGGGTTACTTCACCCCTCCACTTT.

This clonotype was recorded many times. The V and J genes are TRBV5-8 and TRBJ2-7, with 13 nucleotides matching TRBD2. The CDR3 is 17 residues long. V gave up 4 bases and J gave up 5 bases; unmatched junction bases: 12. Germline-derived CDR1 and CDR2 are SGHTS and YDEGEE. CDR3 sequence (DNA): TGTGCCAGCAGCCCCACTAGCGGGGGGGCCAGCTCGCACGAGCAGTACTTC. Protein sequence: CASSPTSGGASSHEQYF.

This clonotype was detected only a few times. V gene TRBV7-9 combines with J gene TRBJ2-5; D remains unclear. Trimming shortened V by 1 base and J by 9 bases, and 15 bases separated the two germline ends. CDR1 is SEHNR, CDR2 FQNEAQ, per germline (reference sequence). The length of the CDR3 is 14 residues. CDR3 sequence (DNA): TGTGCCAGCAGCTTAGGTGGAGCCCTTATCGCCCAGTACTTC. It is translated as CASSLGGALIAQYF. The variable domain in full, completed from reference TRBV7-9 and TRBJ2-5, reads DTGVSQNPRHKITKRGQNVTFRCDPISEHNRLYWYRQTLGQGPEFLTYFQNEAQLEKSRLLSDRFSAERPKGSFSTLEIQRTEQGDSAMYLCASSLGGALIAQYFGPGTRLLVL.

The chain uses TRBV9 and TRBJ2-6; possible D gene TRBD1, 6 bases. The CDR3 consists of 16 residues. Germline V gives CDR1 SGDLS, CDR2 YYNGEE. The ends were cut back, 3 bases at V and 0 bases at J, with 10 bases in the middle. The CDR3 bases are TGTGCCAGCAGCGCAGGGGATGTCTCTGGGGCCAACGTCCTGACTTTC. This translates into CASSAGDVSGANVLTF.

A single count supports this clonotype. The V call is TRBV20-1, the J call TRBJ1-5, with 7 bases that match TRBD1. Germline lookup yields CDR1 DFQATT and CDR2 SNEGSKA (reference sequence). V lost 3 bases and J lost 0; bases outside the gene matches: 17. CDR3 length: 19 amino acids. The DNA for the CDR3 is TGCAGTGCTAGTGGGTTAGGGACAGCGAGCCGATATAGCAATCAGCCCCAGCATTTT. Protein sequence: CSASGLGTASRYSNQPQHF.

The chain combines TRBV14 with TRBJ2-1; TRBD2 matches 8 bases. The CDR3 spans 15 residues. The junction had 8 bases not matched to a gene; V was cut back by 4 bases and J by 6 bases. CDR1 is SGHDN, CDR2 FVKESK, per germline. CDR3 amino acids: CASSPRGGLSNEQFF. In DNA, the CDR3 is TGTGCCAGCAGCCCCCGGGGGGGCCTTTCCAATGAGCAGTTCTTC.

A word on this clonotype: A much larger clone sits a single nucleotide away, making a read error possible. The chain employs TRBV2 and TRBJ2-5; D uncertain. V shed 11 bases and J shed 1 base, with 8 bases lying between them. The V gene's germline CDR1 is SNHLY and CDR2 FYNNEI. This CDR3 has 11 amino acids. DNA of the CDR3: TGTGCCCGATACACCCAAGAGACCCAGTACTTC. Protein: CARYTQETQYF. Supplemented by reference TRBV2 and TRBJ2-5, the full variable domain reads EPEVTQTPSHQVTQMGQEVILRCVPISNHLYFYWYRQILGQKVEFLVSFYNNEISEKSEIFDDQFSVERPDGSNFTLKIRSTKLEDSAMYFCARYTQETQYFGPGTRLLVL.

The sample holds many counts of this clonotype. V and J are TRBV12-3 or TRBV12-4 and TRBJ1-1; the D gene is possibly TRBD1 (6 bases). The germline V and J ends were trimmed by 3 bases and 0 bases, with 11 bases remaining between them. This CDR3 is built from 15 residues. The CDR3 protein is CASSFRGKLNTEAFF. CDR3 in DNA: TGTGCCAGCAGTTTTAGGGGGAAATTGAACACTGAAGCTTTCTTT.

There are many counts of this clonotype. The J gene is TRBJ1-1, the V gene TRBV12-3 or TRBV12-4, with 7 bases identical to TRBD1. V lost 5 bases, J lost 1 base, and 7 bases stayed unmatched. The CDR3 totals 15 residues. CDR3 loop: CASSQGQTGNTEAFF. CDR3 nucleotides: TGTGCCAGCAGTCAGGGACAGACCGGGAACACTGAAGCTTTCTTT.

In this sample, this clonotype turned up a few times. The J gene is TRBJ2-6, the V gene TRBV7-9; possible D gene TRBD1, 6 bases. V lost 1 base, J lost 2 bases, and 12 bases lay in between. The germline gives CDR1 SEHNR, CDR2 FQNEAQ (reference sequence). This CDR3 is built from 17 residues. CDR3 in amino acids: CASSLGAGVPGANVLTF. For the CDR3, the DNA is TGTGCCAGCAGCTTAGGCGCAGGGGTCCCTGGGGCCAACGTCCTGACTTTC.

To note about this clonotype: As the CDR3 is not closed by the conserved phenylalanine or tryptophan, this likely results from a read error. The V call is TRBV24-1, the J call TRBJ2-1; 8 nucleotides agree with TRBD1. Per the germline V gene, CDR1 is KGHDR and CDR2 is SFDVKD. Trimming removed 3 bases from V and 4 bases from J; junction bases left unmatched: 7. The CDR3 loop spans 16 amino acids. CDR3 region: CATSDGDGQGYNEQFS. The CDR3, as DNA: TGTGCCACCAGTGATGGGGATGGACAGGGATACAATGAGCAGTTCTCC.

This clonotype was observed a few times. V gene TRBV6-2 or TRBV6-3 combines with J gene TRBJ2-1; D not certain. V dropped 2 bases and J dropped 0 bases, with 8 bases sitting between them. The CDR3 has 15 residues. Germline V gives CDR1 MNHEY, CDR2 SVGEGT. The CDR3, as DNA: TGTGCCAGCAGTTACCCACCGAACTCCTACAATGAGCAGTTCTTC. This codes for CASSYPPNSYNEQFF.

This clonotype showed up just a few times. This chain joins TRBV6-6 and TRBJ1-5; TRBD1 is a possible D gene (6 bases). Per the germline V gene, CDR1 is MNHNY and CDR2 is SVGAGI (reference sequence). The CDR3 extends over 18 amino acids. Trimming took 6 bases from V and 1 from J, leaving 22 bases between them. The CDR3 DNA is TGTGCCAGCAGGTTACAGGGTAAAAGCCGTCTAAGCAATCAGCCCCAGCATTTT. Its protein is CASRLQGKSRLSNQPQHF.

This clonotype was detected a few times. The gene calls are TRBV5-1 and TRBJ2-5; D not certain. CDR3 length: 13 residues. The germline V gene encodes CDR1 SGHRS and CDR2 YFSETQ. V was cut by 3 bases and J by 6 bases, with 12 bases left in between. The CDR3 DNA reads as TGCGCCAGCAGCTCCCGACTGGAAAAGACCCAGTACTTC. The encoded protein is CASSSRLEKTQYF.

Note on this clonotype: At one end, the junction sequence differs from germline, possibly due to a read error. The gene calls are TRBV12-5 and TRBJ1-2; 10 bases match TRBD1. The germline V gene has CDR1 LGHNT and CDR2 FRNRAP. This CDR3 is 13 amino acids long. The CDR3 region is CASGLDRGDGYTF. The CDR3 DNA sequence: TGTGCTAGTGGGTTGGACAGGGGGGATGGCTACACCTTC.

The J gene is TRBJ2-2, the V gene TRBV9; the D gene is possibly TRBD2 (5 bases). The CDR3 has 13 amino acids. Trimming removed 3 bases at V and 7 bases at J, with 10 bases between. Germline CDR1 SGDLS, CDR2 YYNGEE. The CDR3 sequence is CASSEAEGGELFF. The CDR3 coding sequence is TGTGCCAGCAGCGAAGCCGAGGGCGGGGAGCTGTTTTTT.

This clonotype has more than one count but fewer than ten. The gene calls are TRBV10-2 and TRBJ1-4; 9 nucleotides line up with TRBD1. The CDR3 extends over 13 amino acids. CDR1 WSHSY and CDR2 SAAADI come from the germline V gene. The junction had 5 bases not matched to a gene; V was cut back by 8 bases and J by 7 bases. The CDR3 loop is CASAGTGFEKLFF. CDR3 DNA sequence: TGCGCCAGCGCGGGGACAGGGTTTGAAAAACTGTTTTTT.

This clonotype was seen at least ten times. The chain uses TRBV13 and TRBJ1-1; maybe TRBD1 (6 bases). With 1 base removed from V and 5 bases from J, the gap between germline ends came to 11 bases. CDR1 is PRHDT, CDR2 FYEKMQ, per germline (reference sequence). The CDR3 is made up of 14 amino acids. The CDR3 spells CASSLEDSRTEAFF. In nucleotides, the CDR3 is TGTGCCAGCAGCTTAGAGGACAGCCGGACTGAAGCTTTCTTT.

This clonotype occurred a few times. The gene calls are TRBV12-3 or TRBV12-4 and TRBJ2-7; 7 positions agree with TRBD1. This CDR3 has 15 amino acids. The V and J ends lost 2 bases and 3 bases, in that order; junction bases with no gene match: 7. CDR3 region: CASSLIQGGVYEQYF. The CDR3 DNA sequence: TGTGCCAGCAGTTTAATCCAAGGGGGCGTCTACGAGCAGTACTTC.

This clonotype was counted only a few times. This chain connects TRBV10-3 to TRBJ1-3; maybe TRBD1 (5 bases). V gave up 9 bases and J gave up 4 bases, with 7 bases separating them. This CDR3 region has 11 residues. Germline V gives CDR1 ENHRY, CDR2 SYGVKD. The CDR3 bases are TGTGCCATAGGGGACGGAAACACCATATATTTT. It yields the protein CAIGDGNTIYF.

Many counts were recorded for this clonotype. The J gene is TRBJ2-5, the V gene TRBV6-1; no clear D gene. V dropped 4 bases and J dropped 5 bases, with 11 bases sitting between them. Germline assignment: CDR1 MNHNS and CDR2 SASEGT. This CDR3 has 13 residues. Here the CDR3 DNA reads TGTGCCAGCAGTGTTGACCTGGCCGAGACCCAGTACTTC. This gives the protein CASSVDLAETQYF.

This chain links TRBV7-9 with TRBJ2-2; D is uncertain. Germline CDR1 SEHNR, CDR2 FQNEAQ (reference sequence). Trimming removed 3 bases from V and 4 bases from J, with 6 bases in between. There are 13 residues in the CDR3. CDR3 loop: CASSFGITGELFF. The CDR3 nucleotides read TGTGCCAGCAGCTTCGGCATCACCGGGGAGCTGTTTTTT.

This clonotype appeared a few times. The chain combines TRBV12-3 or TRBV12-4 with TRBJ1-2, with 9 bases lining up with TRBD1. This CDR3 region has 13 residues. V dropped 7 bases and J dropped 6; count of bases not matched to a gene: 6. The CDR3 here is CASKPQGANGYTF. CDR3 DNA sequence: TGTGCCAGCAAGCCACAGGGGGCCAATGGCTACACCTTC.

This clonotype appeared a single time. The rearrangement joins TRBV7-8 to TRBJ2-3; D ambiguous. Germline loops: CDR1 SGHVS, CDR2 FQNEAQ. The V end lost 8 bases, the J end lost 6 bases, and 9 bases lay between the germline ends. The CDR3 spans 11 residues. CDR3 in amino acids: CASDHGDTQYF. The CDR3 nucleotides are TGTGCCAGCGACCATGGTGATACGCAGTATTTT.

This clonotype was detected ten times or more. The chain has TRBV7-2 and TRBJ2-7, with 7 bases identical to TRBD1. V shed 5 bases, J shed 4 bases, and the junction held 2 bases outside the gene matches. In germline, CDR1 is SGHTA, CDR2 FQGNSA. The CDR3 has 12 amino acids. The CDR3 reads CASSKQGYEQYF. CDR3 nucleotides: TGTGCCAGCAGCAAACAGGGGTACGAGCAGTACTTC.

This clonotype was counted only a few times. A much larger clone lies a single base off, so this may be a read error. The chain combines TRBV11-2 with TRBJ1-1; D perhaps matches TRBD1 (5 bases). The CDR3 is made up of 16 amino acids. The germline CDR1 and CDR2 sequences are SGHAT and FQNNGV. V lost 5 bases and J 2 bases, leaving 18 bases between the germline ends. The CDR3 sequence is CASSSRSQGHNTEAFF. The CDR3 region has the DNA TGTGCCAGCAGCAGTCGAAGTCAGGGTCACAACACTGAAGCTTTCTTT.

The genes are TRBV20-1 and TRBJ2-1, with 14 nucleotides matching TRBD2. V gave up 5 bases and J gave up 3 bases; unmatched junction bases: 6. Germline V CDR1 and CDR2: DFQATT, SNEGSKA (reference sequence). The CDR3 consists of 16 residues. CDR3 residues: CSASGTSGGIYNEQFF. CDR3 nucleotide sequence: TGCAGTGCTTCCGGGACTAGCGGGGGCATCTACAATGAGCAGTTCTTC.